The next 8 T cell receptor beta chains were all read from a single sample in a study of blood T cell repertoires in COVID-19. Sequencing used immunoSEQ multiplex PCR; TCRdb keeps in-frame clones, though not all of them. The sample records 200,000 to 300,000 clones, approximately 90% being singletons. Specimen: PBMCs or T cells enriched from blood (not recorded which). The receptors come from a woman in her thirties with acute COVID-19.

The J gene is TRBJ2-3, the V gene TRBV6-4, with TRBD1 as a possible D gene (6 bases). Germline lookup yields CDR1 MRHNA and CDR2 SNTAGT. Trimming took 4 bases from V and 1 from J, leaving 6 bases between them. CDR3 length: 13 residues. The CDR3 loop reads CASSGQGTDTQYF. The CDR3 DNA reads TGTGCCAGCAGTGGACAGGGCACAGATACGCAGTATTTT.

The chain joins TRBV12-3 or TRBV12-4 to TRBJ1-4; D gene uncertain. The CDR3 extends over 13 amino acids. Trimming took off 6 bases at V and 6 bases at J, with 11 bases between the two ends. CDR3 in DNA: TGTGCCAGCAGCCGAAATGGAGATGAAAAACTGTTTTTT. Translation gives CASSRNGDEKLFF.

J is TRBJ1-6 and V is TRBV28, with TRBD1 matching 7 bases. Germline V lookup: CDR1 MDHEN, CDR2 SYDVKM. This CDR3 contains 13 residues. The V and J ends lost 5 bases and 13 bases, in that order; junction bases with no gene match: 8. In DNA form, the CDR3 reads TGTGCCAGCAGTACAGGGCTCAGGGGGCCCCTCCACTTT. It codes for CASSTGLRGPLHF.

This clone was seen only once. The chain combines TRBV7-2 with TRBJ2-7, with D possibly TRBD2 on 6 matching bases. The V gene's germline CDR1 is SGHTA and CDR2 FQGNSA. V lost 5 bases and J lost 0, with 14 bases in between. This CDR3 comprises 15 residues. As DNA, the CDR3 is TGTGCCAGCAGCGGGGGGAAGGGCCACTCCTACGAGCAGTACTTC. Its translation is CASSGGKGHSYEQYF.

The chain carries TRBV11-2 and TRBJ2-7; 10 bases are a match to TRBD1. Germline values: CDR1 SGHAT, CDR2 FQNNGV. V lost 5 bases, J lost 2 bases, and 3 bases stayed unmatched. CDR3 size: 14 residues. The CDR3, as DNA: TGTGCCAGCAGCGCTGGGACAGGGGCCTACGAGCAGTACTTC. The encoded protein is CASSAGTGAYEQYF.

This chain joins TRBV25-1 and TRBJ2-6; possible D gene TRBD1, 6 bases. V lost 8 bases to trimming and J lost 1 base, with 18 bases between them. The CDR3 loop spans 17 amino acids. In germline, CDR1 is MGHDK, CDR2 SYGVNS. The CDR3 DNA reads TGTGCCAGCGAAGGAGAGGGGGACGTATCTGGGGCCAACGTCCTGACTTTC. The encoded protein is CASEGEGDVSGANVLTF.

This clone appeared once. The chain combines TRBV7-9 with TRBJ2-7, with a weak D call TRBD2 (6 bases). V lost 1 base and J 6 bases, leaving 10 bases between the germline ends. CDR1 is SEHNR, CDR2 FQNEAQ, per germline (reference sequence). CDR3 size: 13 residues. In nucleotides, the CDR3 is TGTGCCAGCAGCTTAGGGCGGCGGGGCGAGCAGTACTTC. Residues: CASSLGRRGEQYF. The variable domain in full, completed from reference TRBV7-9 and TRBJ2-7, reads DTGVSQNPRHKITKRGQNVTFRCDPISEHNRLYWYRQTLGQGPEFLTYFQNEAQLEKSRLLSDRFSAERPKGSFSTLEIQRTEQGDSAMYLCASSLGRRGEQYFGPGTRLTVT.

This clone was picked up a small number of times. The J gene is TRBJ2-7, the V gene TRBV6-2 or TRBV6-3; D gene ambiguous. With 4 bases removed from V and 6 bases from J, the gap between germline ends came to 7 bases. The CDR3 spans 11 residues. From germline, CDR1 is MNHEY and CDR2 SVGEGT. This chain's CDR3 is CASSFTGEQYF. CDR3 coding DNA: TGTGCCAGCAGTTTCACGGGCGAGCAGTACTTC.